Sequencing of this T cell receptor (beta chain) was carried out in a study of cytotoxic CD8 clonotypes in ibrutinib-treated CLL (dated by TCRdb to the early 2020s). Turning to the overall study: The cohort was composed of around twelve relapsed/refractory and roughly 16 treatment-naive patients; IGHV unmutated status was identified in approximately 17 patients. Partial responses were observed in roughly 25 patients and complete responses in 2; after a median follow-up of roughly 62 months, remission was maintained in about 15 patients and progression was observed in approximately 12. Response samples were taken after a median of roughly a year on treatment, ranging from about 6 to 40 months. An average of about 260,000 productive templates and 94,082 productive rearrangements was obtained per sample. Of the 86 participants in the trial, about 25 had longitudinal samples available. Cryopreserved peripheral blood mononuclear cells were obtained prior to treatment, at the time of response, and at either disease progression or sustained remission. Every remission and progressive disease sample was obtained while ibrutinib was still being received by the patients. Here is what the overall study found, with its caveats: Public clonotypes were rare and either shrank or stayed stable during treatment, and the rise in clonality at ibrutinib response reflected expansion of private clonotypes. Baseline clonality exceeded that of age-matched healthy donors and correlated strongly with circulating CD8+ T-cell counts. Sampling times were not matched between sustained-remission and progressing patients, and lymph node repertoires were not studied. Clonality rose at ibrutinib response, remained stable during sustained remission, and dropped back toward baseline at progression.

A distance of 9 bases separates the germline ends of V and J, which lose 5 bases and 7 bases respectively. Per the germline V gene (reference sequence), MNHEY is the CDR1 and SMNVEV is the CDR2. From the cysteine through the phenylalanine, the CDR3 covers 11 amino acids. Kept here is only the CDR3 DNA, which spans 33 bases and is read in frame from base 1. The sample's time point, from its label and the paper: around 2 years on ibrutinib. For TCR beta library preparation, 1.5 to 2.5 micrograms of genomic DNA was extracted from cryopreserved PBMCs. Longitudinal blood samples from CLL patients on ibrutinib monotherapy were analyzed using high-throughput TCR beta sequencing. The patients took part in an open-label, single-center phase 2 trial of ibrutinib monotherapy. The goal of deep resolution MiSeq sequencing was a depth between 1 in 1 million and 1 in 200,000 T cells, and coverage averaged 10x per clonotype. The immunoSEQ hsTCRB Kit was used to generate the TCR beta libraries. The original methods were these. Data were analyzed with ImmunoSEQ Data Assistant and ImmunoSEQ Analyzer, with V, D and J genes assigned per IMGT definitions. Clonality, with values ranging from 0 to 1, was calculated as one minus the normalized Shannon entropy of productive rearrangement frequencies. Public clonotype analysis was restricted to overrepresented clonotypes comprising at least 0.05% of each patient's repertoire. Repertoires from approximately 12 age-matched healthy donors in immuneACCESS were used as clonality controls. Drawn from immuneACCESS, this table holds only the in-frame rearrangements with V and J called that TCRdb kept. Clones are partly lost; checked studies trace under half to an unresolved V gene and leave the rest unexplained. V and J calls and clone size are given by that table; D and trimming were obtained from the DNA. This sample comprises 90,000 to 95,000 clones, around 77% of them detected only once. In total, the top ten clones hold roughly 25% of the sample.

As regards this clone: Its antigen remains unidentified. Base qualities were left out, and no much larger clone turns up one base away.

The chain couples TRBV27 to TRBJ2-7; possibly the D gene is TRBD1, per 5 matching bases. The receptor was derived from a human donor with chronic lymphocytic leukemia. The starting material was PBMCs, obtained after 24 months of ibrutinib treatment. The nucleotide sequence is given as TGTGCCAGCAGTACAGGTTTTGAGCAGTACTTC. This gives the protein CASSTGFEQYF.